This paragraph covers one TCR beta chain sequence. Its antigen is not identified. This sample stems from a study of cytomegalovirus exposure and HLA in healthy donors. Across the study: Within the Caucasian-associated ancestry cluster were roughly 81% of the roughly 360 genotyped donors.

This CDR3 comprises 19 residues. V trimming: 1 base; J trimming: 0 bases; junction bases outside the gene matches: 5. From germline, CDR1 is LGHNA and CDR2 YSLEER. It was with 60 Vbeta and 13 Jbeta primers that the PCR ran. The method was immunoSEQ multiplex PCR; TCRdb's version includes in-frame clones alone and lacks a portion of them. The repertoire consists of about 190,000 clones, with roughly 80% occurring once and the leading ten covering approximately 3.9%. Study observations and caveats: Under 20,000 TCR beta sequences were associated with HLA alleles at 0.05 false discovery rate in a later analysis.

The source is a man aged 50 to 59 in good health and CMV-seronegative. Material for sequencing was PBMCs. The chain couples TRBV4-3 to TRBJ2-3; 15 nucleotides agree with TRBD2. CDR3 amino acids: CASSQGTSGGGTSTDTQYF. DNA of the CDR3: TGCGCCAGCAGCCAAGGGACTAGCGGGGGGGGAACTAGCACAGATACGCAGTATTTT.